One sample yielded the 10 T cell receptor beta chains listed below, sequenced in a study of cytomegalovirus exposure and HLA in healthy donors. 13 Jbeta primers and 60 Vbeta primers were used for the PCR. Assay used: immunoSEQ multiplex PCR; TCRdb lists only in-frame clones, some missing. This specimen shows roughly 53,000 clones; the ten leading clones hold about 2.5%. Sequenced material: PBMCs. The receptors were sampled from a female donor in good health and CMV-seronegative.

The rearrangement links TRBV19 to TRBJ1-5; unclear D gene. Germline V gene lookup returns CDR1 LNHDA and CDR2 SQIVND (reference sequence). Trimming took 3 bases from V and 2 from J, leaving 8 bases between them. The CDR3 sequence is 14 residues long. In nucleotides, the CDR3 is TGTGCCAGTAGTATTGTGGCTGGCAATCAGCCCCAGCATTTT. Translation gives CASSIVAGNQPQHF.

The chain recombines TRBV9 with TRBJ2-2; 10 bases match TRBD2. The CDR3 covers 18 residues. V lost 0 bases, J lost 7 bases, and 12 bases stayed unmatched. Germline-derived CDR1 and CDR2 are SGDLS and YYNGEE. The CDR3 bases are TGTGCCAGCAGCGTAGTGGCTAGCGGGGGCCATTTAAGCGGGGAGCTGTTTTTT. Protein product: CASSVVASGGHLSGELFF.

The chain joins TRBV11-3 to TRBJ2-7; D is unresolved. The germline CDR1 and CDR2 sequences are SGHNT and YENEEA. The CDR3 is 15 residues long. The germline V and J ends were trimmed by 0 bases and 3 bases, with 12 bases remaining between them. In DNA form, the CDR3 reads TGTGCCAGCAGCTTAGACACCGGCAGGCTCTACGAGCAGTACTTC. Translated: CASSLDTGRLYEQYF.

The chain employs TRBV5-1 and TRBJ2-2; tentatively, D is TRBD1 (6 bases). The CDR3 extends over 17 amino acids. Germline CDR1 reads SGHRS; CDR2 reads YFSETQ. Trimming shortened V by 0 bases and J by 0 bases, and 12 bases separated the two germline ends. The CDR3: CASSLDPDSANTGELFF. Here the CDR3 DNA reads TGCGCCAGCAGCTTGGACCCGGACAGTGCGAACACCGGGGAGCTGTTTTTT.

This sequence joins TRBV4-2 and TRBJ1-1; the match to TRBD1 covers 7 bases. The germline gives CDR1 LGHNA, CDR2 YNFKEQ. Trimming took 0 bases from V and 9 from J; bases not matched to a gene: 4. CDR3 length equals 13 residues. CDR3 sequence: CASSQELDRKAFF. CDR3 in DNA: TGTGCCAGCAGCCAAGAGTTGGACAGGAAAGCTTTCTTT.

V usage is TRBV6-5 and J usage is TRBJ1-1; a possible D gene is TRBD1 (6 bases). The CDR3 is made up of 11 amino acids. The V end lost 5 bases, the J end lost 12 bases, and 13 bases lay between the germline ends. Germline V gene sequence: CDR1 MNHEY, CDR2 SVGAGI. The CDR3 loop is CASSHRQETFF. The CDR3 nucleotides are TGTGCCAGCAGTCATAGACAGGAGACTTTCTTT.

The chain links TRBV30 to TRBJ2-7; maybe TRBD2 (6 bases). V shed 5 bases and J shed 7 bases, with 18 bases lying between them. Germline CDR1 is GTSNPN and CDR2 is SVGIG (reference sequence). This CDR3 region has 13 residues. CDR3 sequence: CAWFSEGRKEQYF. CDR3 sequence (DNA): TGTGCCTGGTTTTCGGAGGGAAGGAAGGAGCAGTACTTC.

This rearrangement joins TRBV18 to TRBJ1-2, with a tentative D call TRBD1 (5 bases). Germline assignment: CDR1 KGHSH and CDR2 LQKENI. The length of the CDR3 is 14 residues. Trimming pared 8 bases from V and 2 bases from J, leaving 15 bases between. The CDR3 protein is CASHLGGLNYGYTF. In nucleotides, the CDR3 is TGTGCCAGCCACCTTGGGGGACTGAACTATGGCTACACCTTC. The whole variable domain, filled in from reference TRBV18 and TRBJ1-2, reads NAGVMQNPRHLVRRRGQEARLRCSPMKGHSHVYWYRQLPEEGLKFMVYLQKENIIDESGMPKERFSAEFPKEGPSILRIQQVVRGDSAAYFCASHLGGLNYGYTFGSGTRLTVV.

In DNA form, the CDR3 reads TGCGCCAGCAGCCAAGGGGCAGGGGACGGGGAGACCCAGTACTTC. Translation gives CASSQGAGDGETQYF. The V and J genes are TRBV4-1 and TRBJ2-5; a possible D gene is TRBD1 (6 bases). V dropped 1 base and J dropped 5 bases, with 14 bases sitting between them. CDR3 length: 15 residues. Germline CDR1 MGHRA, CDR2 YSYEKL.

The chain links TRBV30 to TRBJ2-3; TRBD1 matches 8 bases. The germline gives CDR1 GTSNPN, CDR2 SVGIG (reference sequence). This CDR3 contains 16 residues. V shed 0 bases, J shed 3 bases, and the junction held 8 bases outside the gene matches. The CDR3 bases are TGTGCCTGGAGTGTAGGAACAGGGGGTAGTACAGATACGCAGTATTTT. Its protein product is CAWSVGTGGSTDTQYF. Full variable domain (remainder filled in from reference TRBV30 and TRBJ2-3): SQTIHQWPATLVQPVGSPLSLECTVEGTSNPNLYWYRQAAGRGLQLLFYSVGIGQISSEVPQNLSASRPQDRQFILSSKKLLLSDSGFYLCAWSVGTGGSTDTQYFGPGTRLTVL.